This TCR beta chain was sequenced for a study of blood T cell repertoires in COVID-19. Overall study context: In each case, the material was cDNA or gDNA derived from T cells, B-cell-depleted T cells, or PBMCs.

Seattle patients were enrolled during active infection and followed longitudinally. As originally analysed: Reference gene primer amplification gave nucleated cell count estimates. Repertoires were generated with immunoSEQ multiplex PCR, while TCRdb's copy carries only in-frame clones and drops some. D and trimming were read from the DNA, whereas the V and J calls and clone size are those reported in that table. The table includes approximately 60,000 clones, roughly 75% detected once. Germline V gene data show CDR1 as SGHNT and CDR2 as YYREEE (reference sequence). CDR3 length: 17 residues. Germline trimming cut 3 bases from V and 4 bases from J; bases unmatched to any gene: 10.

Material for sequencing was peripheral blood. The chain joins TRBV5-4 to TRBJ2-3; TRBD2 aligns across 11 bases. This TCR was sampled from a man aged 60-69 years with COVID-19, enrolled during active disease. CDR3 nucleotides: TGTGCCAGCAGCTGGGGATTAGCGGGAGGGCCCTCAGATACGCAGTATTTT. Translating gives CASSWGLAGGPSDTQYF.